This paragraph covers one T cell receptor beta chain sequence. It has no known antigen specificity. Sequencing used an Illumina HiSeq 2000. 5'RACE template switching, by which a universal primer site and unique molecular identifiers were added, was used to make TCR beta cDNA libraries. Synthesis of cDNA was primed from the TCR beta constant segment and was followed by two consecutive PCR amplification steps. In the source study's methods: MIGEC was used to demultiplex reads and group reads by UMI, and MiTCR was used to assemble and quantify clonotypes. To exclude erroneous sequences, only TCR cDNA sequences supported by at least two reads were retained. The tcR package was used for downstream repertoire analysis, with clonotypes matched between fractions based on CDR3 nucleotide sequence plus V segment. Antigen specificity was annotated against VDJdb with VDJmatch, allowing one amino acid substitution in CDR3. The reads, reprocessed by TCRdb, yield one row per CDR3 protein sequence and no DNA. It is TCRdb's table, rather than the study itself, that gives the V and J calls and clone size. The sample's table covers about half a million distinct CDR3 sequences. 1.4% of the sample rests with the top ten.

As encoded in the germline V gene, CDR1 is MGHRA while CDR2 is YSYEKL. Measured from the cysteine to the phenylalanine, the CDR3 is 18 residues long. No DNA accompanies this entry. This sample is part of a study of T cells expressing NK-cell markers (dated by TCRdb to the early 2020s). Broadly, across the study: About 8 donors provided sorted CD3+CD56+NKG2C+, CD3+CD56+NKG2C- and CD3+CD56-NKG2C+ T-cell subsets, whose TCR beta-chain repertoires were profiled. Among the eight sequenced donors, seven were HCMV-seropositive and one was HCMV-seronegative. The study sequenced eight donors, all healthy volunteers chosen at random: three men and five women. Sequencing of the libraries produced 2 x 150 bp reads on Illumina HiSeq 2000/2500, MiSeq or NextSeq. Paper-wide results and their limitations: Those dominant clonotypes were again the most abundant among CD3+CD56-NKG2C+ cells in several donors, at 28.3-60.1%. For several donors, the dominant CD3+CD56+NKG2C+ clonotypes were among the top 10 CD8+ clonotypes and accounted for about 1.0-7.5% of CD8+ T cells. Whether the expanded NKG2C-expressing T cell clones were specific for HCMV antigens was left unclear.

HCMV-specific IgG was detected in serum with a commercial ELISA kit to determine HCMV serostatus. Ficoll density gradient centrifugation was used to isolate peripheral blood mononuclear cells from blood. The sequence came from a woman in her forties or fifties in good health. Donor details come from another sample of the same person, matched by shared clones. Sequencing was performed on blood T cells: a sorted CD56 or NKG2C T cell subset, CD4+ or CD8+ T cells, or bulk PBMC T cells (not recorded which). This chain is built from TRBV4-1 and TRBJ2-6. For the CDR3, the sequence is CASSQVGSFLSGANVLTF.